This T cell receptor beta chain was recovered during a study of OX40 agonist ivuxolimab in advanced cancers. Notes on the research overall: Ivuxolimab was a fully human IgG2 agonistic monoclonal antibody targeting the costimulatory receptor OX40 (CD134). Prior anti-PD-1, anti-PD-L1 or anti-CTLA-4 therapy was permitted, and checkpoint inhibitors had been received by about two fifths of dose-escalation patients. Partial responses were achieved by three dose-escalation patients, of whom one had hepatocellular carcinoma and two had cutaneous melanoma. Of the 50 to 55 dose-escalation patients, hepatocellular carcinoma was present in some 19, melanoma in approximately 15, renal cell carcinoma in 9 and head and neck cancer in 9. Peripheral TCRbeta sequencing was intended to test whether TCR sequence diversity was altered and clonal T-cell expansion was caused by ivuxolimab. Intravenous ivuxolimab was administered to patients every 2 weeks at six dose levels: 0.01, 0.1, 0.3, 1.5, 3 and 10 mg/kg. A male proportion of 82.7% and a mean age of around 60 years, ranging from roughly 23 to 90, were recorded for the dose-escalation cohort. The paper covers the monotherapy dose-escalation part of the phase I ivuxolimab trial, which included N ≈ 57 patients. Broader findings and caveats from the paper: Partial responders in the 0.1-3.0 mg/kg groups had among the lowest normalized peripheral clonal expansion, especially among CD8+ T cells. Which antigens the clonally expanded peripheral T cells were specific for was not determined. Clonal expansion of both CD4+ and CD8+ blood T cells was observed from baseline to week 6 at doses 0.1 to 3.0 mg/kg. Low levels of normalized T-cell clonal expansion were also seen in some patients who did not respond. On average, CD8+ T cells showed more expanded clones than CD4+ T cells after ivuxolimab.

In regard to this clone: It lacks a known antigen. Base qualities are missing; no much larger clone stands one base away.

In the germline V gene (reference sequence), CDR1 corresponds to LNHDA and CDR2 to SQIVND. Counted from cysteine to phenylalanine, this CDR3 has 19 amino acids. Only CDR3 DNA is held: 57 bases, read in frame from base 1. V ends up 5 bases short and J 0 bases short, with an unmatched junction base count of 9. Genomic DNA was extracted from sorted cells for sequencing of the TCRbeta CDR3 region. The immunoSEQ Assay was used to sequence the TCRbeta CDR3 regions. Imported from immuneACCESS, the table was reduced by TCRdb to in-frame sequences with V and J called. These copies leave out some clones; in studies compared against another copy, an unresolved V gene accounts for under half, and the cause of the remainder is not known. For this sample there are 96,000 or so clones; around 80% appear just once. The ten largest clones represent less than 6% of the sample. The trial excluded patients who had a history of autoimmune disease or who were on systemic immunosuppression. In every dose cohort, peripheral blood was drawn for TCR sequencing at baseline, cycle 4 day 1, and cycle 7 day 1. The samples were taken from a phase I, first-in-human, multicenter, open-label dose-escalation trial of ivuxolimab. Adults with locally advanced or metastatic melanoma, renal cell, hepatocellular, or head and neck squamous cell carcinoma were enrolled in the trial. Before TCR sequencing, CD4+ T cells and CD8+ T cells from peripheral blood were sorted into separate populations.

The clonotype originates from an adult with an advanced solid tumor such as melanoma, head and neck, liver or kidney cancer. The starting material was CD4+ or CD8+ T cells sorted from blood, obtained in a trial of the OX40 agonist ivuxolimab. The rearrangement combines TRBV19 with TRBJ2-1; the junction holds 14 bases that match TRBD2. The DNA sequence reads TGTGCCAGTAGTTCCCCGGGACTAGCGGGGGCCTCCTCCTACAATGAGCAGTTCTTC. Translated, this gives CASSSPGLAGASSYNEQFF.